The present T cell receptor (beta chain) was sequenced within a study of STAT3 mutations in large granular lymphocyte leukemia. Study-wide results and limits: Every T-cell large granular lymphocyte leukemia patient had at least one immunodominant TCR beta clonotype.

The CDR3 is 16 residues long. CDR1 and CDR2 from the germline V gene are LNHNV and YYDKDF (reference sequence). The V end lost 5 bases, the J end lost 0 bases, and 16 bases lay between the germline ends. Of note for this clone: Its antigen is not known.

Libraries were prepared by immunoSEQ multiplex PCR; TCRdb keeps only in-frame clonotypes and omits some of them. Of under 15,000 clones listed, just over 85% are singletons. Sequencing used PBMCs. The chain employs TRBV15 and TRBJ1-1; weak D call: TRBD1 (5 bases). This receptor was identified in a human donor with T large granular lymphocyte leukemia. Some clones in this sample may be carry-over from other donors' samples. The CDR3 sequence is CATSLGAITLNTEAFF. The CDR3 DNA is TGTGCCACCAGCTTAGGGGCAATAACCTTGAACACTGAAGCTTTCTTT.